One and the same sample provided the 7 T cell receptor beta chains below, sequenced in a study of regulatory T cells in long-lasting Graves disease (TCRdb year 2021). The time point label corresponds to: newly diagnosed GD, antithyroid drugs for less than 3 months. RNA was extracted from PBMCs in TRIzol for both TCR sequencing and RNA sequencing. Library creation used multiplex PCR. Sequencing instrument: Illumina HiSeq 4000. CDR3 regions were amplified by Arm-PCR with iRepertoire HTBI primers to construct TCR beta libraries. TCRdb reprocessing: public reads trimmed at Q25 with fastp, clones called with MiXCR, in-frame beta chains kept. One record per CDR3 amino acid sequence lists the most common genes and DNA. A total of 350,000 to 550,000 distinct CDR3 sequences appear in this sample, about a sixth of them only once. The ten largest clones capture less than 30% of the sample. These data are also associated with another study on T cells in Graves' hyperthyroidism and ophthalmopathy.

This specimen consisted of peripheral blood mononuclear cells (PBMCs), obtained at new diagnosis, from a patient treated with antithyroid drugs. The origin of the receptors is a young woman with Graves disease. Donor details come from another sample of the same person, matched by shared clones.

This clonotype was seen at least ten times. The chain carries TRBV27 and TRBJ2-1; 9 nucleotides match TRBD2. The length of the CDR3 is 16 residues. V gave up 4 bases and J gave up 7 bases; unmatched junction bases: 11. Germline values: CDR1 MNHEY, CDR2 SMNVEV (reference sequence). The CDR3 here is CASSSLSGRPANEQFF. The CDR3 DNA is TGTGCCAGCAGTTCACTGAGCGGGAGGCCCGCTAATGAGCAGTTCTTC.

There are a few counts of this clonotype. V gene TRBV9 combines with J gene TRBJ2-2, with a tentative D call TRBD2 (6 bases). With 7 bases removed from V and 5 bases from J, the gap between germline ends came to 12 bases. The CDR3 length is 13 residues. The germline V gene encodes CDR1 SGDLS and CDR2 YYNGEE. The CDR3 sequence: CASSPGRTGELFF. The CDR3, as DNA: TGTGCCAGCTCCCCGGGGAGGACCGGGGAGCTGTTTTTT.

This clonotype was seen ten or more times. V gene TRBV7-9 combines with J gene TRBJ2-1, with 15 bases aligning to TRBD2. The CDR3 covers 20 residues. With 2 bases clipped from V and 0 bases from J, the junction kept 8 bases outside the gene matches. CDR1 SEHNR and CDR2 FQNEAQ come from the germline V gene (reference sequence). CDR3 in amino acids: CASSLLGGLAGGSSYNEQFF. The CDR3 DNA sequence: TGTGCCAGCAGCTTATTAGGGGGACTAGCGGGAGGCTCCTCCTACAATGAGCAGTTCTTC.

This clonotype came up a few times. This chain uses TRBV20-1 with TRBJ2-7; 10 bases align to TRBD2. This CDR3 comprises 16 residues. The trim removed 4 bases at V and 3 bases at J, leaving 12 bases unmatched. The germline gives CDR1 DFQATT, CDR2 SNEGSKA (reference sequence). The CDR3 protein is CSAMPSASGSLYEQYF. The CDR3 nucleotides are TGCAGTGCTATGCCCAGTGCTAGCGGGAGTCTCTACGAGCAGTACTTC.

This clonotype was counted many times. J is TRBJ2-1 and V is TRBV28; 8 bases agree with TRBD1. After removal of 6 bases from V and 0 bases from J, the junction contained 13 bases not matched to a gene. Germline V gene sequence: CDR1 MDHEN, CDR2 SYDVKM. CDR3 length: 18 amino acids. CDR3 in DNA: TGTGCCAGCAGAGGACAGGGCCGCTCTTTTAGCTCCTACAATGAGCAGTTCTTC. As protein: CASRGQGRSFSSYNEQFF.

This clonotype has only a few counts. The chain couples TRBV12-3 or TRBV12-4 to TRBJ1-2, with D possibly matching TRBD1 (5 bases). Trimming took 6 bases from V and 10 from J, leaving 18 bases between them. This CDR3 spans 13 amino acids. The CDR3 DNA sequence: TGTGCCAGCAGGCCGGGACGTAGTCCTTCCTACACCTTC. This sequence encodes CASRPGRSPSYTF.

This clonotype was recorded at least ten times. V and J are TRBV5-5 and TRBJ1-1; tentative D call: TRBD1 (5 bases). The CDR3 has 16 residues. Trimming cost V 0 bases and J 0 bases, with 12 bases left between them. The germline gives CDR1 SGHKS, CDR2 YYEKEE (reference sequence). CDR3 sequence: CASSLGGTGLNTEAFF. The DNA for the CDR3 is TGTGCCAGCAGCTTGGGAGGGACCGGATTGAACACTGAAGCTTTCTTT.